Below, 21 T cell receptor beta chains from the same sample are listed, as sequenced in a study of CD8+ T cells in alopecia areata. In each case, RNA was isolated and then reverse transcribed into cDNA as the sequencing template. Sequenced by immunoSEQ multiplex PCR; TCRdb stores in-frame clones only, minus some. Of 100,000 to 120,000 clones detected, under 65% appear once; the ten largest clones hold approximately 23%. The source material was NKG2D-low CD8+ T cells sorted from blood. These receptors were taken from a human donor with alopecia areata.

V is TRBV9 and J is TRBJ2-7; D may be TRBD1 (7 bases). Trimming removed 1 base from V and 7 bases from J, with 18 bases in between. CDR3 size: 15 residues. Per the germline V gene, CDR1 is SGDLS and CDR2 is YYNGEE. The CDR3 region is CASSVSGGGPGEQYF. CDR3 DNA sequence: TGTGCCAGCAGCGTATCCGGAGGGGGCCCTGGGGAGCAGTACTTC.

This clone was recorded a few times. This chain joins TRBV27 and TRBJ2-7; 8 bases match TRBD1. CDR1 and CDR2 from the germline V gene are MNHEY and SMNVEV (reference sequence). The CDR3 sequence is 12 residues long. V gave up 9 bases and J gave up 6 bases; unmatched junction bases: 7. CDR3 loop: CASLTGAGEQYF. CDR3 nucleotides: TGTGCCAGTCTGACAGGGGCCGGCGAGCAGTACTTC.

This chain connects TRBV13 to TRBJ2-7, with D hard to call. The CDR3 spans 13 residues. Deletions cut 0 bases from V and 4 bases from J, with 7 bases between. CDR1 is PRHDT and CDR2 is FYEKMQ in the germline V gene (reference sequence). CDR3 in amino acids: CASSLGTRYEQYF. In DNA form, the CDR3 reads TGTGCCAGCAGCTTAGGGACCAGGTACGAGCAGTACTTC.

This chain uses TRBV7-9 with TRBJ2-7; D is perhaps TRBD1 (5 bases). The V gene lost 5 bases and the J gene lost 6 bases, with 17 bases spanning the gap. From germline, CDR1 is SEHNR and CDR2 FQNEAQ (reference sequence). The length of the CDR3 is 14 residues. CDR3 loop: CASSVSGPKGEQYF. CDR3 in DNA: TGTGCCAGCAGCGTGTCAGGGCCTAAAGGCGAGCAGTACTTC.

This clone was detected only a few times. This rearrangement joins TRBV7-9 to TRBJ1-1, with D possibly matching TRBD1 (5 bases). Trimming left V 10 bases short and J 5 bases short, with 8 bases between. This CDR3 has 10 residues. CDR1 and CDR2 from the germline V gene are SEHNR and FQNEAQ (reference sequence). The CDR3 DNA follows: TGTGCCACCGGGGGGACTGAAGCTTTCTTT. This sequence encodes CATGGTEAFF.

In DNA, the CDR3 is TGTGCCAGCAGCGCCCGCCGGACAGGGGACTACGAGCAGTACTTC. It translates to CASSARRTGDYEQYF. J is TRBJ2-7 and V is TRBV7-8; 9 nucleotides line up with TRBD1. From germline, CDR1 is SGHVS and CDR2 FQNEAQ. J lost 3 bases, V lost 5 bases, and 8 bases had no gene match. The CDR3 consists of 15 residues. Drawing the rest from reference TRBV7-8 and TRBJ2-7, the complete variable domain is GAGVSQSPRYKVAKRGQDVALRCDPISGHVSLFWYQQALGQGPEFLTYFQNEAQLDKSGLPSDRFFAERPEGSVSTLKIQRTQQEDSAVYLCASSARRTGDYEQYFGPGTRLTVT.

This chain connects TRBV20-1 to TRBJ2-1; TRBD1 aligns across 7 bases. CDR1 and CDR2 (germline): DFQATT, SNEGSKA (reference sequence). Germline trimming cut 6 bases from V and 9 bases from J; bases unmatched to any gene: 2. The CDR3 sequence is 10 residues long. CDR3 bases: TGCAGTGCCTCAGGGGGTGAGCAGTTCTTC. It specifies CSASGGEQFF.

This clone has only one observation. The chain is built from TRBV7-9 and TRBJ2-7; D uncertain. The CDR3 sequence is 12 residues long. CDR1 SEHNR and CDR2 FQNEAQ come from the germline V gene (reference sequence). V lost 1 base and J 6 bases, leaving 7 bases between the germline ends. CDR3 region: CASSLVTREQYF. The DNA for the CDR3 is TGTGCCAGCAGCTTAGTAACCCGCGAGCAGTACTTC.

This chain uses TRBV15 with TRBJ2-3; maybe TRBD1 (6 bases). The V gene lost 8 bases and the J gene lost 2 bases, with 20 bases spanning the gap. CDR1 and CDR2 from the germline V gene are LNHNV and YYDKDF (reference sequence). The CDR3 consists of 16 residues. The CDR3 loop reads CATHPGASRVTDTQYF. CDR3 in DNA: TGTGCCACCCACCCAGGGGCTAGCAGGGTCACAGATACGCAGTATTTT.

The rearrangement joins TRBV29-1 to TRBJ2-3, with D uncertain. This CDR3 spans 14 amino acids. Deletions cut 2 bases from V and 0 bases from J, with 9 bases between. Germline CDR1 SQVTM, CDR2 ANQGSEA. The CDR3 DNA reads as TGCAGCGTTGAACCGGAGAGGAGCACAGATACGCAGTATTTT. Its translation: CSVEPERSTDTQYF.

V is TRBV19 and J is TRBJ1-5; TRBD1 matches 11 bases. Germline assignment: CDR1 LNHDA and CDR2 SQIVND (reference sequence). The V segment lost 4 bases and the J segment 6 bases; nucleotides outside the gene matches: 8. The length of the CDR3 is 16 residues. Here the CDR3 DNA reads TGTGCCAGTAGTACCCATAGGACAGGGGGCGGTCAGCCCCAGCATTTT. It translates to CASSTHRTGGGQPQHF.

The gene calls are TRBV28 and TRBJ2-5; TRBD1 matches at 11 bases. CDR1 and CDR2 (germline): MDHEN, SYDVKM. This CDR3 region has 14 residues. The V segment lost 4 bases and the J segment 5 bases; nucleotides outside the gene matches: 3. CDR3 nucleotides: TGTGCCAGCAGTTCAGGGGACAGGGGGGAGACCCAGTACTTC. It is translated as CASSSGDRGETQYF.

V usage is TRBV19 and J usage is TRBJ2-4; a weak D match, TRBD1 (6 bases). Germline values: CDR1 LNHDA, CDR2 SQIVND (reference sequence). V was clipped by 4 bases and J by 6 bases, with 19 bases between them. This CDR3 comprises 16 residues. CDR3: CASSTRQDGVGNIQYF. DNA of the CDR3: TGTGCCAGTAGTACCCGACAGGATGGGGTTGGAAACATTCAGTACTTC.

The V call is TRBV19, the J call TRBJ2-7; the D is unclear. Trimming shortened V by 3 bases and J by 1 base, and 13 bases separated the two germline ends. The CDR3 extends over 15 amino acids. Per germline, CDR1 LNHDA and CDR2 SQIVND (reference sequence). The DNA of the CDR3 is TGTGCCAGTAGTATGGGATCTGGTGAATCCTACGAGCAGTACTTC. It yields the protein CASSMGSGESYEQYF.

This rearrangement joins TRBV27 to TRBJ2-1; 8 bases agree with TRBD1. The CDR3 has 14 amino acids. The germline V gene has CDR1 MNHEY and CDR2 SMNVEV (reference sequence). V dropped 6 bases and J dropped 1; count of bases not matched to a gene: 2. CDR3 DNA sequence: TGTGCCAGCAGCGGGACAGGATCCTACAATGAGCAGTTCTTC. Its translation is CASSGTGSYNEQFF.

Remarks on this clone: Distinct nucleotide sequences in the sample also encode this CDR3. The chain employs TRBV2 and TRBJ1-5; D unresolved. CDR3 length: 14 residues. V was cut by 6 bases and J by 2 bases, with 11 bases left in between. CDR1 and CDR2 from the germline V gene are SNHLY and FYNNEI. The CDR3: CASSLARGNQPQHF. CDR3 in DNA: TGTGCCAGCAGCTTAGCTAGGGGCAATCAGCCCCAGCATTTT.

The chain joins TRBV13 to TRBJ1-1; D is unclear. The CDR3 contains 11 residues. The germline gives CDR1 PRHDT, CDR2 FYEKMQ (reference sequence). V was pared by 1 base and J by 10 bases, with 7 bases between. The CDR3 DNA reads TGTGCCAGCAGCTTAGTTGGCGGAGCTTTCTTT. As protein: CASSLVGGAFF. The full variable domain, its missing parts supplied by reference TRBV13 and TRBJ1-1, is AAGVIQSPRHLIKEKRETATLKCYPIPRHDTVYWYQQGPGQDPQFLISFYEKMQSDKGSIPDRFSAQQFSDYHSELNMSSLELGDSALYFCASSLVGGAFFGQGTRLTVV.

The chain carries TRBV10-2 and TRBJ2-7; TRBD1 is a possible D gene (6 bases). The CDR3 consists of 14 residues. Trimming took 7 bases from V and 6 from J, leaving 19 bases between them. The germline CDR1 and CDR2 sequences are WSHSY and SAAADI. CDR3 sequence: CASTWDTQASEQYF. The DNA of the CDR3 is TGCGCCAGCACCTGGGACACCCAAGCTAGCGAGCAGTACTTC.

The rearrangement uses TRBV10-2 and TRBJ2-5, with D perhaps assigned TRBD1 or TRBD2 (5 bases each). The germline CDR1 and CDR2 sequences are WSHSY and SAAADI. V was cut by 6 bases and J by 2 bases, with 16 bases left in between. CDR3 length equals 15 residues. DNA of the CDR3: TGCGCCAGCAGCGCTCAGATGGGACGGCAAGAGACCCAGTACTTC. Translated: CASSAQMGRQETQYF.

The rearrangement links TRBV4-1 to TRBJ2-1; a weak D match, TRBD2 (6 bases). Germline V gene lookup returns CDR1 MGHRA and CDR2 YSYEKL. The CDR3 consists of 15 residues. The ends were cut back, 1 base at V and 8 bases at J, with 15 bases in the middle. The CDR3 DNA reads as TGCGCCAGCAGCCAAGGGGGCGGGATTTATGATGAGCAGTTCTTC. It is translated as CASSQGGGIYDEQFF.

The rearrangement joins TRBV5-1 to TRBJ1-1, with D perhaps matching TRBD1 (6 bases). Trimming stripped 3 bases from V and 5 bases from J, with 11 bases between. This CDR3 contains 13 residues. Germline V CDR1 and CDR2: SGHRS, YFSETQ. This CDR3 reads CASSWNRETEAFF. DNA of the CDR3: TGCGCCAGCAGCTGGAACAGGGAGACTGAAGCTTTCTTT.